The sample holds a few counts of the clone carrying this T cell receptor beta chain. Its antigen is not identified. Assembly of TCR beta libraries relied on iRepertoire HTBI primers together with Arm-PCR of CDR3 regions. TCRdb redid the calling of the multiplex PCR reads with MiXCR, one entry per CDR3 protein. The sample holds roughly 510,000 distinct CDR3 sequences; about 16% are singletons and the top ten take about 11%. Losses at the gene ends were 7 bases for V and 6 bases for J; bases not matched to a gene: 12. Per the germline V gene, CDR1 is MNHNS and CDR2 is SASEGT. The CDR3 is 15 amino acids. Indicated time point: newly diagnosed GD, antithyroid drugs for less than 3 months. PBMC RNA served as the TCR library source. This sample is drawn from a study of regulatory T cells in long-lasting Graves disease. General observations from the study: Newly diagnosed disease favored TRBV20-1 and TRBJ2-1 over persistent disease. Limited samples may have lowered accuracy.

This sample also belongs to another study, concerning T cells in Graves' hyperthyroidism and ophthalmopathy. As that study records: In the blood, most expanded thyroid clonotypes above 0.001 appeared as well.

The sequence was obtained from a man in his late teens or twenties with Graves disease. V and J are TRBV6-1 and TRBJ1-1; 9 positions agree with TRBD1. The source was peripheral blood mononuclear cells (PBMCs), collected at new diagnosis, from a patient treated with antithyroid drugs. CDR3 nucleotides: TGTGCCAGCATCAAGACAGGGGGAACGGTCGCTGAAGCTTTCTTT. Translation gives CASIKTGGTVAEAFF.